This record concerns one T cell receptor beta chain sequence. As yet, its antigen is unknown. The source of the sample is a study of T cell repertoires in cytomegalovirus infection. Study-level points and caveats: CMV-specific TCR beta clonotypes restricted by HLA-C dominated the ex vivo response.

TCRdb analysed the reads with MiXCR anew, one entry per CDR3 protein. Of about 570,000 distinct CDR3 sequences in the sample, over 35% are singletons; the top ten hold around 46%. Germline V gives CDR1 SGHTA, CDR2 FQGNSA. The V end lost 5 bases, the J end lost 1 base, and 13 bases lay between the germline ends. CDR3 length equals 15 residues. The sample here was cultured PBMCs, taken from culture after CMV antigen stimulation. This chain connects TRBV7-2 to TRBJ2-3; no firm D call. The origin of this receptor is a human donor in good health (CMV status not recorded). Some clones in this sample may be carry-over from other donors' samples. The CDR3 loop reads CASSTAAQGTDTQYF. The CDR3 DNA reads as TGTGCCAGCAGCACCGCGGCCCAAGGCACAGATACGCAGTATTTT.